The rows below give T cell receptor beta chains drawn from one sample of a study of cytomegalovirus exposure and HLA in healthy donors. Sequencing used immunoSEQ multiplex PCR; TCRdb keeps in-frame clones, though not all of them. The sample holds approximately 140,000 clones; about 85% are singletons and the top ten take approximately 1.7%. Sequences were obtained from PBMCs. Receptors originate from a boy aged 5-17 years in good health and CMV-seronegative. The CDR3 runs from the conserved cysteine through the conserved F or W. Fields, in order: D gene, V gene, J gene, clone size, CDR3 protein, CDR3 DNA. The D gene is left open where the match is weak. Only some rows state a clone size, as once, few, many or a class for expanded clones.

TRBD2,TRBV6-4,TRBJ2-5,NA,CASSAGTSGGETQYF,TGTGCCAGCAGTGCCGGGACTAGCGGGGGAGAGACCCAGTACTTC
NA,TRBV6-1,TRBJ1-5,NA,CASSEEGVGKNQPQHF,TGTGCCAGCAGTGAAGAGGGGGTCGGAAAGAATCAGCCCCAGCATTTT
NA,TRBV5-4,TRBJ2-5,NA,CASSLRSQETQYF,TGTGCCAGCAGCTTGCGGAGCCAAGAGACCCAGTACTTC
TRBD1,TRBV6-1,TRBJ2-7,few,CASRPTAGTGYEQYF,TGTGCCAGCAGACCTACAGCCGGGACAGGCTACGAGCAGTACTTC
NA,TRBV4-1,TRBJ1-2,NA,CASSQGGSYGYTF,TGCGCCAGCAGCCAGGGAGGTAGCTATGGCTACACCTTC
NA,TRBV6-1,TRBJ2-7,NA,CASRLGGYEQYF,TGTGCCAGCAGACTCGGGGGATACGAGCAGTACTTC
TRBD1,TRBV11-1,TRBJ2-7,NA,CASSFGTGHYEQYF,TGTGCCAGCAGCTTCGGGACAGGTCACTACGAGCAGTACTTC
TRBD1,TRBV15,TRBJ1-4,NA,CATSKGQYEKLFF,TGTGCCACCAGCAAGGGACAGTATGAAAAACTGTTTTTT
TRBD1,TRBV7-3,TRBJ2-4,NA,CASSLTRDRVNIQYF,TGTGCCAGCAGCTTAACCCGGGACAGGGTAAACATTCAGTACTTC
NA,TRBV4-1,TRBJ2-1,NA,CASSRTMNEQFF,TGCGCCAGCAGCCGTACTATGAATGAGCAGTTCTTC
NA,TRBV5-1,TRBJ2-1,NA,CASSLAGNEQFF,TGCGCCAGCAGCTTGGCCGGCAATGAGCAGTTCTTC
TRBD1,TRBV4-1,TRBJ1-4,NA,CASSRPGTGVDTTNEKLFF,TGCGCCAGCAGCCGGCCTGGGACAGGGGTTGATACAACTAATGAAAAACTGTTTTTT
NA,TRBV10-3,TRBJ2-7,NA,CAIRSGGGYEQYF,TGTGCCATCAGATCAGGGGGAGGATACGAGCAGTACTTC
NA,TRBV19,TRBJ2-5,NA,CASTRGEQTQYF,TGTGCCAGTACCAGGGGTGAGCAGACCCAGTACTTC
NA,TRBV9,TRBJ2-2,NA,CASSVDPRDTGELFF,TGTGCCAGCAGCGTAGATCCCAGGGACACCGGGGAGCTGTTTTTT
NA,TRBV7-3,TRBJ1-1,NA,CASSLRQENTEAFF,TGTGCCAGCAGCTTACGACAGGAGAACACTGAAGCTTTCTTT
TRBD1,TRBV7-3,TRBJ2-3,NA,CASSLTGGRTDTQYF,TGTGCCAGCAGCTTAACAGGGGGCCGTACAGATACGCAGTATTTT
TRBD2,TRBV13,TRBJ2-7,NA,CASRVSGTSYEQYF,TGTGCCAGCCGGGTTAGCGGGACATCCTACGAGCAGTACTTC
TRBD1,TRBV5-1,TRBJ2-3,NA,CASSLTGTGVDTQYF,TGCGCCAGCAGCTTAACCGGGACAGGGGTGGATACGCAGTATTTT
NA,TRBV14,TRBJ1-1,NA,CASSQGAQLNARNTEAFF,TGTGCCAGCAGCCAAGGGGCCCAACTTAATGCTCGGAACACTGAAGCTTTCTTT
TRBD1,TRBV4-3,TRBJ2-5,NA,CASSPGQGHQETQYF,TGCGCCAGCAGCCCCGGACAGGGCCACCAAGAGACCCAGTACTTC
NA,TRBV27,TRBJ1-5,NA,CASSLSEGRQPQHF,TGTGCCAGCAGTTTATCGGAGGGGCGGCAGCCCCAGCATTTT
NA,TRBV27,TRBJ2-7,NA,CASRLRARALVYEQYF,TGTGCCAGCAGGCTACGGGCCAGGGCCCTAGTCTACGAGCAGTACTTC
NA,TRBV27,TRBJ2-5,NA,CASSLSWGSETQYF,TGTGCCAGCAGTTTATCCTGGGGCTCAGAGACCCAGTACTTC
NA,TRBV30,TRBJ1-2,NA,CAWSVPGVGYTF,TGTGCCTGGAGTGTACCAGGGGTCGGCTACACCTTC
NA,TRBV2,TRBJ2-5,NA,CASSGLPGETQYF,TGTGCCAGCAGTGGACTTCCCGGCGAGACCCAGTACTTC
NA,TRBV7-2,TRBJ2-5,once,CASSPPRGETQYF,TGTGCCAGCAGCCCTCCCCGGGGGGAGACCCAGTACTTC
NA,TRBV9,TRBJ1-2,NA,CASSADSGPYYGYTF,TGTGCCAGCAGCGCGGATTCGGGTCCTTACTATGGCTACACCTTC
NA,TRBV7-6,TRBJ2-5,NA,CASSTKAAGAPETQYF,TGTGCCAGCAGCACAAAAGCGGCGGGGGCCCCTGAGACCCAGTACTTC
NA,TRBV29-1,TRBJ2-1,NA,CGSRGGAGNEQFF,TGCGGCTCCCGAGGGGGGGCGGGGAATGAGCAGTTCTTC
NA,TRBV2,TRBJ1-1,NA,CASKLGGTEAFF,TGTGCCAGCAAGTTAGGAGGGACTGAAGCTTTCTTT
TRBD1,TRBV19,TRBJ2-7,NA,CASSIGDRGSYEQYF,TGTGCCAGTAGTATAGGCGACAGGGGATCCTACGAGCAGTACTTC
NA,TRBV10-3,TRBJ1-1,NA,CAISEAKSTEAFF,TGTGCCATCAGTGAGGCGAAGAGCACTGAAGCTTTCTTT
NA,TRBV30,TRBJ2-7,once,CAWIGRVGYKQYF,TGTGCCTGGATAGGCAGGGTCGGATACAAGCAGTACTTC
NA,TRBV19,TRBJ1-2,NA,CASSIDLTSNYGYTF,TGTGCCAGTAGTATAGATCTGACTTCTAACTATGGCTACACCTTC
NA,TRBV29-1,TRBJ1-1,NA,CSVDNRLVTEAFF,TGCAGCGTTGATAACAGGTTGGTCACTGAAGCTTTCTTT
NA,TRBV7-9,TRBJ1-1,NA,CASSPRTGENTEAFF,TGTGCCAGCAGCCCCCGCACTGGAGAGAACACTGAAGCTTTCTTT